This T cell receptor (beta chain) was retrieved from a study of Graves' ophthalmopathy and Graves' hyperthyroidism. The authors amplified TCR beta CDR3 regions, and they did so from RNA transcripts for repertoire sequencing. In the first round, RT-PCR was carried out with HTBI primers, and a multiplex PCR formed the second round. From the multiplex PCR reads, TCRdb called clonotypes with MiXCR, one entry per CDR3 protein. The data contain some 750,000 distinct CDR3 sequences, around 40% of them seen just once; the ten biggest clones take up 40% to 45%. Germline CDR1 and CDR2: SNHLY and FYNNEI. V trimming: 6 bases; J trimming: 1 base; junction bases outside the gene matches: 5. The CDR3 is 15 residues long. The study enrolled ophthalmopathy donors with moderate-to-severe activity, CAS ≥3, NOSPECS ≥4 and duration under 3 months. If patients had other autoimmune diseases, uncontrolled infections, pregnancy or lactation, they were excluded.

The chain uses TRBV2 and TRBJ1-1, with 10 bases lining up with TRBD1. The source is an adult man with Graves' ophthalmopathy. The sequenced sample was peripheral blood. CDR3 DNA sequence: TGTGCCAGCAGGGAGACAGGGGGCAGGAACACTGAAGCTTTCTTT. Residues: CASRETGGRNTEAFF. Drawing the rest from reference TRBV2 and TRBJ1-1, the complete variable domain is EPEVTQTPSHQVTQMGQEVILRCVPISNHLYFYWYRQILGQKVEFLVSFYNNEISEKSEIFDDQFSVERPDGSNFTLKIRSTKLEDSAMYFCASRETGGRNTEAFFGQGTRLTVV.